This T cell receptor beta chain is drawn from a study of blood T cell repertoires in COVID-19. Turning to the study itself: From the United States, Italy and Spain came samples of acute and convalescent COVID-19. PBMCs, B-cell-depleted T cells, or T cells were the source of the cDNA or gDNA that made up the material.

Original processing notes: Cell counts per sample came from amplifying reference gene primers. Assay used: immunoSEQ multiplex PCR; TCRdb lists only in-frame clones, some missing. That table gives V, J and clone size, and the DNA gave D and trimming. The sample contains about 180,000 clones, 75% to 90% of which appear only once. V lost 3 bases and J lost 5, with 10 bases in between. Germline V gene data show CDR1 as MDHEN and CDR2 as SYDVKM. The CDR3 spans 13 residues. This clonotype was sampled from a middle-aged woman with COVID-19, enrolled during active disease. The chain recombines TRBV28 with TRBJ2-5; D not certain. Sequences were obtained from peripheral blood. The CDR3 here is CASSFETQETQYF. The CDR3 DNA reads TGTGCCAGCAGTTTTGAGACACAGGAGACCCAGTACTTC.